One and the same sample provided the 17 T cell receptor beta chains below, sequenced in a study of shared clonotypes between healthy human individuals. Assay used: immunoSEQ multiplex PCR; TCRdb lists only in-frame clones, some missing. The sample holds some 300,000 clones; roughly 80% are singletons and the top ten take less than 11%. What was sequenced was memory CD4+ T cells sorted from blood. Subset meaning: CD45RA-negative fraction. These receptors came from a man aged 25-45 years in good health.

The chain couples TRBV6-1 to TRBJ2-2; D gene uncertain. The CDR3 totals 12 residues. Germline CDR1 and CDR2: MNHNS and SASEGT. V lost 5 bases, J lost 4 bases, and 5 bases lay in between. This chain's CDR3 is CASSKFTGELFF. CDR3 DNA sequence: TGTGCCAGCAGTAAGTTCACCGGGGAGCTGTTTTTT.

The rearrangement joins TRBV5-1 to TRBJ2-1, with 8 bases that match TRBD2. This CDR3 has 14 residues. The V gene's germline CDR1 is SGHRS and CDR2 YFSETQ. V gave up 1 base and J gave up 10 bases; unmatched junction bases: 7. CDR3 DNA: TGCGCCAGCAGCTTGCGGAGCGGGAGTCCCGAGCAGTTCTTC. This translates into CASSLRSGSPEQFF.

As for this clone: Relative to the germline gene, one junction end is altered; a read error may explain this. The J gene is TRBJ1-5, the V gene TRBV10-3; D unclear. The CDR3 has 16 amino acids. Germline V gene sequence: CDR1 ENHRY, CDR2 SYGVKD. CDR3 sequence reads: CAISESGRGSNQSQHF. DNA for the CDR3: TGTGCCATCAGTGAGTCGGGTCGCGGTAGCAATCAGTCCCAGCATTTT.

The J gene is TRBJ2-7, the V gene TRBV2; D perhaps matches TRBD2 (7 bases). The CDR3 is made up of 15 amino acids. The germline CDR1 and CDR2 sequences are SNHLY and FYNNEI. Trimming pared 4 bases from V and 1 base from J, leaving 14 bases between. CDR3 region: CASSVGASGSYEQYF. CDR3 DNA sequence: TGTGCCAGCAGTGTGGGGGCTAGCGGATCCTACGAGCAGTACTTC. The variable domain in full, completed from reference TRBV2 and TRBJ2-7, reads EPEVTQTPSHQVTQMGQEVILRCVPISNHLYFYWYRQILGQKVEFLVSFYNNEISEKSEIFDDQFSVERPDGSNFTLKIRSTKLEDSAMYFCASSVGASGSYEQYFGPGTRLTVT.

A word on this clone: A much larger clonotype is one base distant, so this may be a read error. This same CDR3 is encoded by further DNA sequences in the sample. This chain joins TRBV7-2 and TRBJ2-5, with D hard to call. This CDR3 spans 12 amino acids. Looked up from germline, CDR1 is SGHTA and CDR2 is FQGNSA. Trimming pared 1 base from V and 4 bases from J, leaving 4 bases between. CDR3 nucleotide sequence: TGTGCCAGCAGCTTAGATCGAGAGACCCAGTACTTC. As protein: CASSLDRETQYF.

The chain uses TRBV28 and TRBJ1-2; D unresolved. Germline CDR1 and CDR2: MDHEN and SYDVKM. The CDR3 totals 13 residues. Between the trimmed V and J ends, which lost 6 bases and 8 bases, there was a span of 16 bases. The CDR3 DNA reads as TGTGCCAGCAGCGGATCGACAATGCTGGGCTACACCTTC. This gives the protein CASSGSTMLGYTF.

As regards this clone: Other DNA variants within this sample encode the same CDR3. The chain has TRBV11-2 and TRBJ2-5; no reliable D call. The V end was cut by 8 bases, the J end by 5 bases, with 9 bases between. The CDR3 totals 11 residues. The V gene's germline CDR1 is SGHAT and CDR2 FQNNGV. The CDR3 DNA is TGTGCCAGCGGGCTGGGTGAGACCCAGTACTTC. As protein: CASGLGETQYF.

This clone has only a few counts. The chain carries TRBV2 and TRBJ2-5; D might be TRBD1 (6 bases). The length of the CDR3 is 12 residues. V lost 6 bases and J lost 4, with 9 bases in between. Germline-derived CDR1 and CDR2 are SNHLY and FYNNEI. This CDR3 reads CASRDRRETQYF. The CDR3 DNA sequence: TGTGCCAGCAGGGACAGAAGAGAGACCCAGTACTTC.

V is TRBV27 and J is TRBJ2-5; no definite D call. Germline V gene sequence: CDR1 MNHEY, CDR2 SMNVEV (reference sequence). This CDR3 region has 15 residues. Trimming took off 6 bases at V and 10 bases at J, with 24 bases between the two ends. The CDR3 loop reads CASRPDGLLGVGQYF. The DNA of the CDR3 is TGTGCCAGCAGACCAGACGGCCTCCTGGGCGTGGGCCAGTACTTC.

The rearrangement uses TRBV6-1 and TRBJ1-1; D is possibly TRBD1 (6 bases). CDR1 MNHNS and CDR2 SASEGT come from the germline V gene. V shed 3 bases and J shed 3 bases, with 14 bases lying between them. The CDR3 is 15 residues long. The CDR3 spells CASSDRTVEDTEAFF. CDR3 bases: TGTGCCAGCAGTGACCGGACAGTCGAGGACACTGAAGCTTTCTTT.

The chain has TRBV6-6 and TRBJ2-4, with D hard to call. Deletions cut 0 bases from V and 0 bases from J, with 6 bases between. The CDR3 covers 15 residues. Per germline, CDR1 MNHNY and CDR2 SVGAGI (reference sequence). The CDR3 sequence: CASSYSDGAKNIQYF. CDR3 bases: TGTGCCAGCAGTTACTCGGATGGAGCCAAAAACATTCAGTACTTC.

The chain joins TRBV19 to TRBJ2-1, with 7 bases matching TRBD2. The CDR3 is made up of 15 amino acids. The V segment lost 9 bases and the J segment 0 bases; nucleotides outside the gene matches: 8. Germline V gene sequence: CDR1 LNHDA, CDR2 SQIVND (reference sequence). The CDR3 DNA sequence: TGTGCCAGAGCCACTAGCGTGAGCTCCTACAATGAGCAGTTCTTC. Residues: CARATSVSSYNEQFF.

The V call is TRBV19, the J call TRBJ2-1; 13 positions match TRBD2. This CDR3 comprises 15 residues. The V and J ends lost 6 bases and 9 bases, in that order; junction bases with no gene match: 8. Germline V gene sequence: CDR1 LNHDA, CDR2 SQIVND (reference sequence). The CDR3 DNA is TGTGCCAGTAGCTTCACTAGCGGGAGGGCGAGTGAGCAGTTCTTC. It codes for CASSFTSGRASEQFF.

J is TRBJ2-1 and V is TRBV25-1, with no clear D. Germline CDR1 and CDR2: MGHDK and SYGVNS. The CDR3 spans 12 residues. The ends were cut back, 6 bases at V and 15 bases at J, with 18 bases in the middle. The CDR3: CASSAIYPTPFF. The CDR3 DNA reads TGTGCCAGCAGCGCTATTTATCCGACCCCGTTCTTC. Together with reference TRBV25-1 and TRBJ2-1, the CDR3 gives the full variable domain: EADIYQTPRYLVIGTGKKITLECSQTMGHDKMYWYQQDPGMELHLIHYSYGVNSTEKGDLSSESTVSRIRTEHFPLTLESARPSHTSQYLCASSAIYPTPFFGPGTRLTVL.

The chain links TRBV20-1 to TRBJ1-5; tentative D call: TRBD1 (5 bases). The CDR3 sequence is 11 residues long. Trimming shortened V by 1 base and J by 16 bases, and 14 bases separated the two germline ends. CDR1 and CDR2 (germline): DFQATT, SNEGSKA (reference sequence). The CDR3 nucleotides read TGCAGTGCTAGAGTGGCACAGGCAAATCATTTT. Protein sequence: CSARVAQANHF.

In DNA, the CDR3 is TGTGCCAGCTCACAACAGGGGAATCAGCCCCAGCATTTT. Translating it yields CASSQQGNQPQHF. This rearrangement joins TRBV18 to TRBJ1-5; 7 bases align to TRBD1. The V and J ends lost 4 bases and 4 bases, in that order; junction bases with no gene match: 1. CDR1 KGHSH and CDR2 LQKENI come from the germline V gene. The CDR3 covers 13 residues.

The chain uses TRBV5-1 and TRBJ2-5, with D possibly TRBD1 on 6 matching bases. There are 13 residues in the CDR3. The V gene's germline CDR1 is SGHRS and CDR2 YFSETQ. Trimming took 5 bases from V and 0 from J, leaving 8 bases between them. DNA for the CDR3: TGCGCCAGCAGTCAGGGGAACCAAGAGACCCAGTACTTC. Protein sequence: CASSQGNQETQYF. Filled out from reference TRBV5-1 and TRBJ2-5, the complete variable domain reads KAGVTQTPRYLIKTRGQQVTLSCSPISGHRSVSWYQQTPGQGLQFLFEYFSETQRNKGNFPGRFSGRQFSNSRSEMNVSTLELGDSALYLCASSQGNQETQYFGPGTRLLVL.